The sequence of this T cell receptor (beta chain) was determined in a study of technical replicates of blood from several donors. CDR3 length equals 11 residues. The germline V and J ends were trimmed by 4 bases and 4 bases, with 4 bases remaining between them. Germline-derived CDR1 and CDR2 are MNHNY and SVGAGI (reference sequence). The repertoire was sequenced with immunoSEQ multiplex PCR; TCRdb's copy has only in-frame clones and lacks some. The table has roughly 79,000 clones, about 92% seen once. The sequence came from a human donor in good health. Sequences were obtained from T cells isolated from PBMCs. The V call is TRBV6-6, the J call TRBJ1-2; the D is unclear. The CDR3 is CASSSSYGYTF. CDR3 DNA: TGTGCCAGCAGTTCCAGCTATGGCTACACCTTC.